The clone carrying this T cell receptor (beta chain) was counted a single time. The data belong to a study of identical twins' blood T cells. In TCRdb, the 5' RACE reads were re-called with MiXCR into one record per CDR3 protein. The sample yields 350,000 to 400,000 distinct CDR3 sequences, roughly 31% seen once. V was trimmed by 2 bases and J by 3 bases, leaving 12 bases between them. The CDR3 has 14 amino acids. From germline, CDR1 is DFQATT and CDR2 SNEGSKA (reference sequence). This TCR came from a woman aged 18 to 55 in good health. Sequencing was carried out using PBMCs. The chain recombines TRBV20-1 with TRBJ2-3; TRBD2 might be the D (6 bases). The CDR3 nucleotides are TGCAGTGCTAGATGGAGCGGGTCAACAGATACGCAGTATTTT. As protein: CSARWSGSTDTQYF.